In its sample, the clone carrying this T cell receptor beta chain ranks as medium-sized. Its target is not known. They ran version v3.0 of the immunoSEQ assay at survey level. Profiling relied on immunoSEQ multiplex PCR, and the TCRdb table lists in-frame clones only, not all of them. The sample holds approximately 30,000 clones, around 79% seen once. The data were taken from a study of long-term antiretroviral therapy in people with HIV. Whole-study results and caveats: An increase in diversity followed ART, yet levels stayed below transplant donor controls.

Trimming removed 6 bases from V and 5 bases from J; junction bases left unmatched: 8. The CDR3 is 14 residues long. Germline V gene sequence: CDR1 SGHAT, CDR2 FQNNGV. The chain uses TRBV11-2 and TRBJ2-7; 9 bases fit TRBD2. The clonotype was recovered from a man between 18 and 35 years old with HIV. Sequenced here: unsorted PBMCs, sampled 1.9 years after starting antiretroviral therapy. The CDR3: CASRGGTSRHEQYF. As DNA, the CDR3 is TGTGCCAGCAGGGGGGGGACTAGCAGGCACGAGCAGTACTTC. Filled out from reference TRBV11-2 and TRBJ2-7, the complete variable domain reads EAGVAQSPRYKIIEKRQSVAFWCNPISGHATLYWYQQILGQGPKLLIQFQNNGVVDDSQLPKDRFSAERLKGVDSTLKIQPAKLEDSAVYLCASRGGTSRHEQYFGPGTRLTVT.